Presented here are 10 T cell receptor beta chains from one specimen sequenced in a study of human T cells and chemical hapten exposure. A single record per CDR3 protein comes from TCRdb applying MiXCR to the RACE reads. The table shows 250,000 or so distinct CDR3 sequences, with just under 8% occurring only once. Time point described: pre-sensitization, week 0. Documented treatment: therapeutic diphenylcyclopropenone sensitization with weekly scalp DPC. The starting material was whole blood, obtained in connection with sensitization to the hapten diphenylcyclopropenone (DPC). These receptors came from a man aged 18 to 35 with alopecia areata. Some clones in this sample may be carry-over from other donors' samples.

This clonotype was detected ten times or more. The V and J genes are TRBV4-3 and TRBJ2-2; 9 bases fit TRBD1. Trimming cost V 5 bases and J 3 bases; bases outside gene matches: 4. Germline V CDR1 and CDR2: LGHNA, YSLEER. The CDR3 runs 15 residues. CDR3 amino acids: CASSEDRGYTGELFF. The CDR3 DNA sequence: TGCGCCAGCAGCGAGGACAGGGGTTACACCGGGGAGCTGTTTTTT.

This clonotype was found many times. The chain is built from TRBV28 and TRBJ2-4; 13 bases align to TRBD2. This CDR3 has 16 amino acids. Per the germline V gene, CDR1 is MDHEN and CDR2 is SYDVKM. V lost 6 bases, J lost 1 base, and 3 bases stayed unmatched. CDR3 in DNA: TGTGCCAGCAGCCGACTAGCGGGGGGCGCCAAAAACATTCAGTACTTC. Protein sequence: CASSRLAGGAKNIQYF.

This clonotype was counted many times. The rearrangement joins TRBV7-2 to TRBJ2-5; D might be TRBD1 (6 bases). V lost 5 bases and J lost 9, with 16 bases in between. Per the germline V gene, CDR1 is SGHTA and CDR2 is FQGNSA. The CDR3 is made up of 13 amino acids. CDR3 amino acids: CASSVSSQGPQYF. CDR3 bases: TGTGCCAGCAGCGTGAGCTCACAGGGTCCCCAGTACTTC. The complete variable domain, with remaining parts taken from reference TRBV7-2 and TRBJ2-5, reads GAGVSQSPSNKVTEKGKDVELRCDPISGHTALYWYRQSLGQGLEFLIYFQGNSAPDKSGLPSDRFSAERTGGSVSTLTIQRTQQEDSAVYLCASSVSSQGPQYFGPGTRLLVL.

This sequence joins TRBV7-9 and TRBJ1-2; D remains ambiguous. The V gene lost 4 bases and the J gene lost 2 bases, with 11 bases spanning the gap. CDR1 and CDR2 from the germline V gene are SEHNR and FQNEAQ (reference sequence). The CDR3 has 14 amino acids. The CDR3 region has the DNA TGTGCCAGCAGCTCCCGGGAGGCGAACTATGGCTACACCTTC. This codes for CASSSREANYGYTF.

This clonotype turned up a few times. The chain has TRBV27 and TRBJ2-4; D remains unclear. Germline-derived CDR1 and CDR2 are MNHEY and SMNVEV (reference sequence). V was trimmed by 5 bases and J by 0 bases, leaving 23 bases between them. The CDR3 consists of 19 residues. The CDR3 coding sequence is TGTGCCAGCAGTCCAGCCGGGCCTGGGTGGGTCCTAGCCAAAAACATTCAGTACTTC. The encoded protein is CASSPAGPGWVLAKNIQYF.

The sample holds a few counts of this clonotype. The chain has TRBV20-1 and TRBJ1-6, with 7 bases matching TRBD1. The CDR3 contains 15 residues. Germline CDR1 DFQATT, CDR2 SNEGSKA (reference sequence). The trim removed 0 bases at V and 4 bases at J, leaving 3 bases unmatched. The CDR3 nucleotides are TGCAGTGCTAGAGAATCACAGGGGTATAATTCACCCCTCCACTTT. Its translation: CSARESQGYNSPLHF.

This clonotype was found a few times. The V gene is TRBV10-3, the J gene TRBJ2-5; unclear D gene. Looked up from germline, CDR1 is ENHRY and CDR2 is SYGVKD. The CDR3 length is 12 residues. Deletions cut 4 bases from V and 2 bases from J, with 5 bases between. The CDR3 DNA is TGTGCCATCAGTGGAGCTCAAGAGACCCAGTACTTC. Protein product: CAISGAQETQYF.

The V gene is TRBV7-2, the J gene TRBJ1-2; D ambiguous. The CDR3 extends over 15 amino acids. Germline-derived CDR1 and CDR2 are SGHTA and FQGNSA. V lost 5 bases and J 4 bases, leaving 17 bases between the germline ends. Written as DNA, the CDR3 is TGTGCCAGCAGCCCTCCCGGGATGGAGGGCTATGGCTACACCTTC. Its translation is CASSPPGMEGYGYTF.

This clonotype was seen more than once but under ten times. V is TRBV24-1 and J is TRBJ2-1, with D perhaps TRBD1 (6 bases). The germline V and J ends were trimmed by 4 bases and 6 bases, with 12 bases remaining between them. CDR1 and CDR2 from the germline V gene are KGHDR and SFDVKD. This CDR3 comprises 14 residues. CDR3 loop: CATSDPKGGNEQFF. The CDR3 region has the DNA TGTGCCACCAGTGACCCAAAAGGGGGCAATGAGCAGTTCTTC.

The chain is built from TRBV28 and TRBJ2-1, with D possibly TRBD2 on 5 matching bases. Germline V gives CDR1 MDHEN, CDR2 SYDVKM. V was cut by 5 bases and J by 5 bases, with 19 bases left in between. The CDR3 spans 16 residues. The CDR3 coding sequence is TGTGCCAGCAGTCGCTCTCTAGCTAAGGTGAACAATGAGCAGTTCTTC. Protein sequence: CASSRSLAKVNNEQFF.